Each of the 25 T cell receptor beta chains below was sequenced from the same sample in a study of blood T cell repertoires in COVID-19. Sequencing used immunoSEQ multiplex PCR; TCRdb keeps in-frame clones, though not all of them. The table has approximately 170,000 clones, about 85% seen once; the top ten hold about 6.9%. The sequencing sample was made of peripheral blood. The source of these receptors is a man aged 80 or over with COVID-19, enrolled during active disease.

The gene calls are TRBV25-1 and TRBJ1-2; D remains unclear. V lost 9 bases and J 5 bases, leaving 28 bases between the germline ends. The CDR3 consists of 17 residues. From germline, CDR1 is MGHDK and CDR2 SYGVNS. The CDR3, as DNA: TGTGCCAGAGAGTTGCGGGAACCCCCTTTTTACCGATATGGCTACACCTTC. Its protein is CARELREPPFYRYGYTF.

The chain has TRBV28 and TRBJ1-5; no clear D. The CDR3 loop spans 14 amino acids. Germline V gene data show CDR1 as MDHEN and CDR2 as SYDVKM. Deletions cut 3 bases from V and 3 bases from J, with 9 bases between. In nucleotides, the CDR3 is TGTGCCAGCAGTTTGACACTTCACAATCAGCCCCAGCATTTT. Amino acid sequence: CASSLTLHNQPQHF.

The gene calls are TRBV23-1 and TRBJ2-1; weak D call: TRBD2 (6 bases). TRBV23-1 is filed as an ORF, its function uncertain. The CDR3 totals 13 residues. The CDR3 spells CARQEGTYNEQFF. The CDR3 DNA reads as TGCGCTAGGCAGGAGGGGACCTACAATGAGCAGTTCTTC.

This clone has just a few counts. The chain joins TRBV6-4 to TRBJ2-1; TRBD2 is a possible D gene (7 bases). Germline-derived CDR1 and CDR2 are MRHNA and SNTAGT. The CDR3 runs 15 residues. Trimming stripped 0 bases from V and 4 bases from J, with 10 bases between. CDR3 protein: CASSDSGGEYNEQFF. The CDR3, as DNA: TGTGCCAGCAGTGACTCAGGGGGGGAATACAATGAGCAGTTCTTC.

The CDR3 is CAAVPDRKYTEAFF. CDR3 bases: TGTGCCGCCGTCCCCGACAGAAAGTACACTGAAGCTTTCTTT. The rearrangement joins TRBV6-5 to TRBJ1-1, with TRBD1 as a possible D gene (5 bases). Germline values: CDR1 MNHEY, CDR2 SVGAGI. Trimming took off 11 bases at V and 3 bases at J, with 19 bases between the two ends. The CDR3 is made up of 14 amino acids.

The rearrangement links TRBV19 to TRBJ2-1, with TRBD2 matching over 7 bases. V lost 5 bases and J lost 6; bases outside the gene matches: 16. Germline values: CDR1 LNHDA, CDR2 SQIVND (reference sequence). This CDR3 spans 17 amino acids. CDR3 nucleotides: TGTGCCAGTAGTGCCCGATCTAGCGGACGCGGGGTCAATGAGCAGTTCTTC. Translated, it gives CASSARSSGRGVNEQFF.

The chain couples TRBV11-2 to TRBJ2-2; no clear D gene. Germline V lookup: CDR1 SGHAT, CDR2 FQNNGV. The CDR3 consists of 16 residues. V lost 3 bases and J 3 bases, leaving 14 bases between the germline ends. The CDR3 protein is CASSFFAVADTGELFF. In nucleotides, the CDR3 is TGTGCCAGCAGCTTCTTCGCAGTGGCGGACACCGGGGAGCTGTTTTTT.

The chain combines TRBV10-2 with TRBJ1-2, with unresolved D. Germline V gene sequence: CDR1 WSHSY, CDR2 SAAADI. CDR3 length equals 15 residues. The V and J ends lost 3 bases and 2 bases respectively, with 13 bases between them. The CDR3 region is CASSEPGEGNYGYTF. CDR3 DNA: TGCGCCAGCAGTGAACCCGGGGAGGGAAACTATGGCTACACCTTC.

The genes are TRBV27 and TRBJ1-5; TRBD1 agrees at 10 bases. V shed 5 bases and J 1 base; nucleotides not matched to a gene: 5. The CDR3 has 16 residues. CDR1 MNHEY and CDR2 SMNVEV come from the germline V gene (reference sequence). CDR3 sequence reads: CASSQTGGVSNQPQHF. DNA for the CDR3: TGTGCCAGCAGTCAGACAGGGGGCGTGAGCAATCAGCCCCAGCATTTT.

The chain couples TRBV4-2 to TRBJ2-7, with 7 positions matching TRBD2. After removal of 0 bases from V and 4 bases from J, the junction contained 9 bases not matched to a gene. In germline, CDR1 is LGHNA, CDR2 YNFKEQ. The CDR3 contains 16 residues. The CDR3 region is CASSQDQVGLGYEQYF. CDR3 sequence (DNA): TGTGCCAGCAGCCAAGATCAGGTAGGACTAGGGTACGAGCAGTACTTC.

In DNA form, the CDR3 reads TGTGCCAGCAGTTTATACAGGGTGGGCACTGAAGCTTTCTTT. Its protein product is CASSLYRVGTEAFF. The chain joins TRBV27 to TRBJ1-1; TRBD1 might be the D (6 bases). The CDR3 sequence is 14 residues long. V lost 1 base and J 4 bases, leaving 10 bases between the germline ends. CDR1 is MNHEY and CDR2 is SMNVEV in the germline V gene (reference sequence).

The chain carries TRBV5-1 and TRBJ1-4, with 9 bases that match TRBD1. Unmatched junction bases numbered 5, after V lost 2 bases and J lost 6 bases. The CDR3 is 15 amino acids. CDR1 is SGHRS, CDR2 YFSETQ, per germline. The CDR3 sequence is CASSLQDRGDEKLFF. CDR3 DNA: TGCGCCAGCAGCTTACAGGACAGGGGTGATGAAAAACTGTTTTTT.

The chain combines TRBV5-1 with TRBJ1-1; maybe TRBD1 (6 bases). Germline lookup yields CDR1 SGHRS and CDR2 YFSETQ. Trimming cost V 3 bases and J 1 base, with 13 bases left between them. The CDR3 contains 15 residues. Written as DNA, the CDR3 is TGCGCCAGCAGCTCTAACAGGGTGAGGAACACTGAAGCTTTCTTT. Protein: CASSSNRVRNTEAFF.

The genes are TRBV6-5 and TRBJ1-2; no definite D call. Trimming shortened V by 2 bases and J by 5 bases, and 15 bases separated the two germline ends. Germline V CDR1 and CDR2: MNHEY, SVGAGI. The CDR3 sequence is 15 residues long. DNA of the CDR3: TGTGCCAGCAGTTACAAAGGAGGGTCGGGATATGGCTACACCTTC. Translation gives CASSYKGGSGYGYTF.

The V call is TRBV6-5, the J call TRBJ1-3; TRBD1 agrees at 9 bases. The CDR3 length is 13 residues. Germline-derived CDR1 and CDR2 are MNHEY and SVGAGI. Germline trimming cut 8 bases from V and 3 bases from J; bases unmatched to any gene: 2. The CDR3 DNA reads as TGTGCCAGCCGGGACAGGGTTGGAAACACCATATATTTT. Amino acids: CASRDRVGNTIYF.

At least ten counts were recorded for this clone. The chain is built from TRBV10-3 and TRBJ2-2; 9 positions match TRBD1. The trim removed 4 bases at V and 5 bases at J, leaving 5 bases unmatched. The CDR3 loop spans 15 amino acids. Germline loops: CDR1 ENHRY, CDR2 SYGVKD. The CDR3 sequence is CAISAGQGGTGELFF. DNA for the CDR3: TGTGCCATCAGTGCGGGACAGGGTGGGACCGGGGAGCTGTTTTTT.

V usage is TRBV7-8 and J usage is TRBJ1-2; 7 bases are shared with TRBD1. V was pared by 2 bases and J by 7 bases, with 1 base of the junction left unmatched. Germline lookup yields CDR1 SGHVS and CDR2 FQNEAQ. The CDR3 runs 12 residues. The CDR3 DNA is TGTGCCAGCAGCTTAACAGGGGTTGGCTACACCTTC. Protein product: CASSLTGVGYTF.

This chain uses TRBV5-5 with TRBJ1-2, with D perhaps TRBD1 (5 bases). V was shortened by 0 bases and J by 2 bases, with 23 bases between the two germline ends. CDR1 and CDR2 (germline): SGHKS, YYEKEE (reference sequence). The CDR3 consists of 19 residues. CDR3 region: CASSLGALGQATLNYGYTF. The CDR3 nucleotides read TGTGCCAGCAGCTTGGGGGCCCTGGGGCAGGCAACTCTAAACTATGGCTACACCTTC.

Only one count was recorded for this clone. The V and J genes are TRBV2 and TRBJ1-2, with TRBD1 as a possible D gene (6 bases). The V and J ends lost 5 bases and 4 bases respectively, with 17 bases between them. This CDR3 has 15 residues. CDR1 is SNHLY and CDR2 is FYNNEI in the germline V gene. CDR3 nucleotide sequence: TGTGCCAGCAGTTCTCCCGGGGGGGCAGGCTATGGCTACACCTTC. Translating it yields CASSSPGGAGYGYTF.

The genes are TRBV9 and TRBJ2-5; D is perhaps TRBD1 (6 bases). CDR1 and CDR2 (germline): SGDLS, YYNGEE. This CDR3 comprises 13 residues. V was trimmed by 4 bases and J by 7 bases, leaving 14 bases between them. CDR3 protein: CASSKPTGVTQYF. CDR3 nucleotide sequence: TGTGCCAGCAGCAAACCGACAGGAGTGACCCAGTACTTC.

The V gene is TRBV7-2, the J gene TRBJ2-3; possibly TRBD2 for D (5 bases). Germline CDR1 and CDR2: SGHTA and FQGNSA. The CDR3 runs to 14 residues. Deletions cut 5 bases from V and 2 bases from J, with 11 bases between. CDR3 region: CASSTDGNTDTQYF. The CDR3 coding sequence is TGTGCCAGCAGCACCGACGGGAACACAGATACGCAGTATTTT. The full variable domain, rest sourced from reference TRBV7-2 and TRBJ2-3, is GAGVSQSPSNKVTEKGKDVELRCDPISGHTALYWYRQSLGQGLEFLIYFQGNSAPDKSGLPSDRFSAERTGGSVSTLTIQRTQQEDSAVYLCASSTDGNTDTQYFGPGTRLTVL.

Turning to this clone: Other DNA sequences from this sample encode an identical CDR3 as well. The chain has TRBV6-5 and TRBJ2-3, with D possibly TRBD1 on 5 matching bases. CDR1 MNHEY and CDR2 SVGAGI come from the germline V gene. CDR3 length equals 13 residues. The V end lost 6 bases, the J end lost 0 bases, and 7 bases lay between the germline ends. The chain's CDR3 is CASRGPSTDTQYF. CDR3 DNA: TGTGCCAGCAGGGGGCCAAGCACAGATACGCAGTATTTT.

The chain carries TRBV11-2 and TRBJ2-1, with D hard to call. This CDR3 is 15 amino acids long. Germline assignment: CDR1 SGHAT and CDR2 FQNNGV. Deletions cut 4 bases from V and 0 bases from J, with 10 bases between. CDR3 region: CASSYRSSSYNEQFF. The CDR3 DNA sequence: TGTGCCAGCAGCTACCGGTCAAGCTCCTACAATGAGCAGTTCTTC.

The chain joins TRBV3-1 (or the pseudogene TRBV3-2) to TRBJ1-1; D ambiguous. The CDR3 sequence is 11 residues long. V lost 1 base to trimming and J lost 5 bases, with 2 bases between them. Germline V gives CDR1 LGHDT, CDR2 YNNKEL (reference sequence). The CDR3 protein is CASSQVTEAFF. CDR3 in DNA: TGTGCCAGCAGCCAAGTAACTGAAGCTTTCTTT.

The rearrangement links TRBV29-1 to TRBJ2-3, with TRBD1 matching over 7 bases. Per the germline V gene, CDR1 is SQVTM and CDR2 is ANQGSEA. This CDR3 has 16 amino acids. Trimming at V came to 4 bases and at J to 2 bases, leaving 12 bases not matched to a gene. In DNA, the CDR3 is TGCAGCGTTGGAGCCAGGGGGACACTGACCACAGATACGCAGTATTTT. Its translation is CSVGARGTLTTDTQYF.